Shown below are 27 T cell receptor beta chains from a single sample sequenced in a study of CD8 T cells in ankylosing spondylitis. Findings and limits, study-wide: It appeared that ankylosing spondylitis blood was characterized by a TCR beta motif of 8 or 9 highly homologous variants.

Their target antigens are unknown. TCRdb itself ran the 5' RACE reads through MiXCR, one entry per CDR3 protein. The data show hundreds of thousands of distinct CDR3 sequences, around 19% seen once. Material: blood, either unsorted or a sorted T cell fraction (not recorded which). The source is a male donor with ankylosing spondylitis.

The chain couples TRBV19 to TRBJ1-1; unclear D gene. The V end was cut by 1 base, the J end by 5 bases, with 14 bases between. This CDR3 contains 15 residues. CDR1 and CDR2 from the germline V gene are LNHDA and SQIVND (reference sequence). Here the CDR3 reads CASSIGELFGTEAFF. For the CDR3, the DNA is TGTGCCAGTAGTATAGGAGAGCTATTCGGGACTGAAGCTTTCTTT.

The chain is built from TRBV27 and TRBJ2-5, with 14 positions matching TRBD2. CDR3 length: 17 amino acids. The germline V gene encodes CDR1 MNHEY and CDR2 SMNVEV (reference sequence). Trimming removed 5 bases from V and 5 bases from J; junction bases left unmatched: 10. The CDR3 nucleotides read TGTGCCAGCAGTCTTCAAGGACTAGCGGGGGGCTGGGAGACCCAGTACTTC. The encoded protein is CASSLQGLAGGWETQYF.

There are many counts of this clonotype. The rearrangement uses TRBV14 and TRBJ2-7, with D tentatively TRBD2 (6 bases). The length of the CDR3 is 15 residues. Trimming cost V 1 base and J 5 bases, with 15 bases left between them. Per germline, CDR1 SGHDN and CDR2 FVKESK. This CDR3 is CASSQGVGGWDEQYF. DNA of the CDR3: TGTGCCAGCAGCCAAGGGGTCGGGGGATGGGACGAGCAGTACTTC. Full variable domain (missing parts from reference TRBV14 and TRBJ2-7): EAGVTQFPSHSVIEKGQTVTLRCDPISGHDNLYWYRRVMGKEIKFLLHFVKESKQDESGMPNNRFLAERTGGTYSTLKVQPAELEDSGVYFCASSQGVGGWDEQYFGPGTRLTVT.

The genes are TRBV5-4 and TRBJ2-3, with D possibly called TRBD1 or TRBD2 (5 bases each). Trimming took off 1 base at V and 4 bases at J, with 13 bases between the two ends. CDR1 is SGHNT, CDR2 YYREEE, per germline (reference sequence). This CDR3 has 15 amino acids. The DNA of the CDR3 is TGTGCCAGCAGCTTGTCTGGGGGATGGGCAGATACGCAGTATTTT. This sequence encodes CASSLSGGWADTQYF.

The genes are TRBV4-1 and TRBJ2-2; D remains unclear. Trimming cost V 1 base and J 5 bases, with 8 bases left between them. Germline V gene sequence: CDR1 MGHRA, CDR2 YSYEKL. The CDR3 has 14 residues. The CDR3 sequence: CASSQGPVTGELFF. CDR3 sequence (DNA): TGCGCCAGCAGCCAAGGGCCGGTGACCGGGGAGCTGTTTTTT.

The rearrangement links TRBV11-1 to TRBJ2-3; TRBD2 aligns across 10 bases. Germline CDR1 and CDR2: SGHAT and FQDESV (reference sequence). The CDR3 totals 19 residues. With V trimmed by 2 bases and J by 4 bases, 15 bases remained unmatched. The CDR3 coding sequence is TGTGCCAGCAGCTTAAATCCCTCGACTAGCGGGCCGACTCCAGATACGCAGTATTTT. Its protein is CASSLNPSTSGPTPDTQYF. Complete variable domain (other parts from reference TRBV11-1 and TRBJ2-3): EAEVAQSPRYKITEKSQAVAFWCDPISGHATLYWYRQILGQGPELLVQFQDESVVDDSQLPKDRFSAERLKGVDSTLKIQPAELGDSAMYLCASSLNPSTSGPTPDTQYFGPGTRLTVL.

This chain joins TRBV12-3 or TRBV12-4 and TRBJ2-5; D is tentatively TRBD1 or TRBD2 (6 bases each). Trimming stripped 5 bases from V and 4 bases from J, with 11 bases between. This CDR3 has 13 amino acids. The CDR3 region has the DNA TGTGCCAGCAGTCACGGGGGCGGAGAGACCCAGTACTTC. It specifies CASSHGGGETQYF.

The sample holds a few counts of this clonotype. V gene TRBV9 combines with J gene TRBJ2-1; tentatively, D is TRBD2 (5 bases). The CDR3 runs to 14 residues. CDR1 SGDLS and CDR2 YYNGEE come from the germline V gene. V gave up 1 base and J gave up 3 bases, with 8 bases separating them. The chain's CDR3 is CASSVLGSYNEQFF. The CDR3 DNA reads as TGTGCCAGCAGCGTACTAGGGAGCTACAATGAGCAGTTCTTC.

Note on this clonotype: One end of the junction varies from germline; a read error may be responsible. The V gene is TRBV11-2, the J gene TRBJ2-1; D is ambiguous. Germline CDR1 and CDR2: SGHAT and FQNNGV. CDR3 length: 15 residues. This chain's CDR3 is CASSLVGSSCNEQFF. The CDR3 DNA follows: TGTGCCAGCAGCTTAGTTGGAAGCTCCTGCAATGAGCAGTTCTTC.

This clonotype was observed many times. The gene calls are TRBV4-1 and TRBJ1-1, with D maybe TRBD1 (6 bases). The germline V gene encodes CDR1 MGHRA and CDR2 YSYEKL. This CDR3 contains 13 residues. The V end lost 2 bases, the J end lost 4 bases, and 8 bases lay between the germline ends. The CDR3 sequence is CASSQRQATEAFF. The CDR3 DNA reads as TGCGCCAGCAGCCAACGACAGGCCACTGAAGCTTTCTTT.

The V gene is TRBV6-1, the J gene TRBJ2-3, with unresolved D. Germline CDR1 and CDR2: MNHNS and SASEGT. Trimming removed 2 bases at V and 5 bases at J, with 5 bases between. The CDR3 contains 12 residues. The CDR3 spells CASSEFRDTQYF. DNA for the CDR3: TGTGCCAGCAGTGAATTTAGAGATACGCAGTATTTT.

CDR3 DNA sequence: TGTGCCAGCAGCTTTGGGGAGGACACCGGGGAGCTGTTTTTT. This codes for CASSFGEDTGELFF. V is TRBV7-9 and J is TRBJ2-2; the D gene is possibly TRBD2 (6 bases). The CDR3 has 14 residues. In germline, CDR1 is SEHNR, CDR2 FQNEAQ (reference sequence). V gave up 3 bases and J gave up 3 bases, with 8 bases separating them.

The rearrangement uses TRBV5-6 and TRBJ2-2; 7 nucleotides agree with TRBD1. CDR3 length: 14 amino acids. V lost 4 bases and J lost 7; bases outside the gene matches: 7. Germline lookup yields CDR1 SGHDT and CDR2 YYEEEE. The CDR3 DNA follows: TGTGCCAGCAGCCCGGGACAGTACCACGGGGAGCTGTTTTTT. It codes for CASSPGQYHGELFF.

In this sample, this clonotype turned up many times. One junction end disagrees with the germline gene, perhaps due to a read error. The chain links TRBV12-3 or TRBV12-4 to TRBJ2-1; D is undetermined. CDR3 length equals 13 residues. The chain's CDR3 is CASSLFSYNEQFF. The CDR3 DNA reads as TGTGCCAGCAGTTTATTCTCCTATAATGAGCAGTTCTTC.

The chain has TRBV20-1 and TRBJ1-6; the match to TRBD1 covers 9 bases. With V trimmed by 6 bases and J by 9 bases, 12 bases remained unmatched. The germline V gene encodes CDR1 DFQATT and CDR2 SNEGSKA (reference sequence). This CDR3 has 15 amino acids. CDR3 residues: CSAHERTGESSPLHF. The CDR3 DNA is TGCAGTGCGCACGAGAGGACAGGGGAGAGTTCACCCCTCCACTTT.

This clonotype showed up many times. This rearrangement joins TRBV11-2 to TRBJ2-1; 11 nucleotides match TRBD2. This CDR3 contains 19 residues. Per the germline V gene, CDR1 is SGHAT and CDR2 is FQNNGV. V shed 3 bases and J 5 bases; nucleotides not matched to a gene: 15. The CDR3 region has the DNA TGTGCCAGCAGCTTCCCTCAGTGGCGACTAGCGGGGACAGACAATGAGCAGTTCTTC. Translated, it gives CASSFPQWRLAGTDNEQFF.

V and J are TRBV9 and TRBJ2-1; the match to TRBD2 covers 11 bases. The V and J ends lost 3 bases and 7 bases, in that order; junction bases with no gene match: 6. The CDR3 runs to 15 residues. From germline, CDR1 is SGDLS and CDR2 YYNGEE. The CDR3 DNA is TGTGCCAGCAGCGCCACTAGCGGGAGTCGGAATGAGCAGTTCTTC. It specifies CASSATSGSRNEQFF.

This chain joins TRBV6-2 or TRBV6-3 and TRBJ2-1; the match to TRBD2 covers 12 bases. This CDR3 region has 14 residues. The germline gives CDR1 MNHEY, CDR2 SVGEGT. V lost 8 bases to trimming and J lost 8 bases; unmatched junction nucleotides: 7. The CDR3 nucleotides read TGTGCCAGCGATCTAGCGGGGGGGCCCTATGAGCAGTTCTTC. It codes for CASDLAGGPYEQFF.

The V gene is TRBV7-9, the J gene TRBJ2-7; the D gene could be TRBD1 or TRBD2 (5 bases each). V was trimmed by 4 bases and J by 4 bases, leaving 20 bases between them. Germline CDR1 is SEHNR and CDR2 is FQNEAQ (reference sequence). The CDR3 is 16 residues long. The CDR3, as DNA: TGTGCCAGCAGCTCCCGTGAGGGGCAGTTCTTGTACGAGCAGTACTTC. Its protein is CASSSREGQFLYEQYF.

In this sample, this clonotype turned up many times. CDR3 DNA: TGTGCCAGCAGCCCCCGACTTACACAAGAGACCCAGTACTTC. Translated, it gives CASSPRLTQETQYF. This chain links TRBV12-3 or TRBV12-4 with TRBJ2-5; D ambiguous. The V end lost 6 bases, the J end lost 2 bases, and 13 bases lay between the germline ends. CDR3 length equals 14 residues.

This sequence joins TRBV12-3 or TRBV12-4 and TRBJ2-7; 7 bases are a match to TRBD1. This CDR3 contains 13 residues. The V and J ends lost 6 bases and 3 bases, in that order; junction bases with no gene match: 5. The CDR3 is CASRKTGYYEQYF. The CDR3 DNA reads TGTGCCAGCAGGAAGACAGGGTACTACGAGCAGTACTTC.

The rearrangement uses TRBV4-2 and TRBJ1-5; 10 bases map to TRBD1. This CDR3 spans 17 amino acids. Germline trimming cut 3 bases from V and 4 bases from J; bases unmatched to any gene: 9. The germline V gene has CDR1 LGHNA and CDR2 YNFKEQ. The CDR3 DNA reads TGTGCCAGCAGCCATTTTACCGGGACAGGGGCAAATCAGCCCCAGCATTTT. Its protein is CASSHFTGTGANQPQHF.

This rearrangement joins TRBV5-1 to TRBJ1-1; possibly TRBD1 for D (5 bases). Germline-derived CDR1 and CDR2 are SGHRS and YFSETQ. Trimming took 2 bases from V and 3 from J, leaving 14 bases between them. The CDR3 length is 15 residues. The DNA for the CDR3 is TGCGCCAGCAGCTTTAGGGTGGGGGAGGACACTGAAGCTTTCTTT. Its translation is CASSFRVGEDTEAFF.

V usage is TRBV27 and J usage is TRBJ2-1, with 10 bases matching TRBD1. The CDR3 extends over 14 amino acids. Germline values: CDR1 MNHEY, CDR2 SMNVEV (reference sequence). The junction had 4 bases not matched to a gene; V was cut back by 5 bases and J by 6 bases. CDR3 region: CASSARTGGNEQFF. In DNA form, the CDR3 reads TGTGCCAGCAGTGCTAGGACAGGGGGCAATGAGCAGTTCTTC.

The genes are TRBV5-6 and TRBJ1-2; no definite D call. This CDR3 comprises 14 residues. Germline CDR1 and CDR2: SGHDT and YYEEEE. V lost 5 bases and J 6 bases, leaving 17 bases between the germline ends. The CDR3 sequence is CASRHGRPYDGYTF. The CDR3 DNA follows: TGTGCCAGCAGGCACGGGAGACCGTACGATGGCTACACCTTC.

This clonotype came up a few times. This chain uses TRBV29-1 with TRBJ2-2; D remains ambiguous. The V end lost 7 bases, the J end lost 0 bases, and 9 bases lay between the germline ends. Germline-derived CDR1 and CDR2 are SQVTM and ANQGSEA. This CDR3 spans 13 amino acids. The CDR3 loop is CSGQHANTGELFF. The CDR3 coding sequence is TGCAGCGGACAACACGCGAACACCGGGGAGCTGTTTTTT.

This clonotype has just a few counts. The chain couples TRBV7-8 to TRBJ2-5; tentatively, D is TRBD1 (5 bases). Trimming stripped 1 base from V and 4 bases from J, with 10 bases between. The CDR3 covers 14 residues. Germline V gives CDR1 SGHVS, CDR2 FQNEAQ. The DNA of the CDR3 is TGTGCCAGCAGCTTAGAGACAGCTCCAGAGACCCAGTACTTC. Encoded protein: CASSLETAPETQYF.